A single sample is the source of the 27 T cell receptor beta chains below, sequenced in a study of blood T cell repertoires in COVID-19. Clones were sequenced by immunoSEQ multiplex PCR, and TCRdb holds only the in-frame ones, with some missing. The repertoire consists of 310,000 or so clones, with more than 70% occurring once and the leading ten covering about 11%. Sequenced sample: peripheral blood. These receptors came from a woman between 25 and 40 years old with COVID-19, enrolled during active disease.

V and J are TRBV19 and TRBJ2-5; TRBD1 matches at 7 bases. The germline gives CDR1 LNHDA, CDR2 SQIVND (reference sequence). V gave up 4 bases and J gave up 1 base; unmatched junction bases: 3. The CDR3 runs 14 residues. CDR3 sequence (DNA): TGTGCCAGTAGTACCGGGACAGTCCAAGAGACCCAGTACTTC. As protein: CASSTGTVQETQYF.

This clone came up once. The V and J genes are TRBV29-1 and TRBJ2-3, with TRBD2 matching 9 bases. Unmatched junction bases numbered 8, after V lost 7 bases and J lost 6 bases. This CDR3 has 13 amino acids. Per germline, CDR1 SQVTM and CDR2 ANQGSEA. CDR3 in DNA: TGCAGCGGAGTAGCGGGAGCCGGGGATACGCAGTATTTT. Translation gives CSGVAGAGDTQYF.

The chain uses TRBV5-8 and TRBJ2-1, with 9 bases fitting TRBD1. Germline V gene lookup returns CDR1 SGHTS and CDR2 YDEGEE. This CDR3 has 15 residues. V lost 4 bases and J lost 5; bases outside the gene matches: 7. CDR3 DNA sequence: TGTGCCAGCAGCGGAATACAGGGGGCTCACAATGAGCAGTTCTTC. This encodes CASSGIQGAHNEQFF.

This chain connects TRBV27 to TRBJ2-7, with 7 bases lining up with TRBD2. Unmatched junction bases numbered 4, after V lost 2 bases and J lost 0 bases. Germline-derived CDR1 and CDR2 are MNHEY and SMNVEV (reference sequence). This CDR3 contains 15 residues. The CDR3: CASSLRGGSSYEQYF. The CDR3 DNA reads TGTGCCAGCAGTTTACGAGGCGGGAGCTCCTACGAGCAGTACTTC.

This chain joins TRBV7-6 and TRBJ2-7; perhaps TRBD2 as D (5 bases). Germline V lookup: CDR1 SGHVS, CDR2 FNYEAQ. The CDR3 covers 15 residues. Trimming took 1 base from V and 3 from J, leaving 13 bases between them. CDR3 residues: CASSLGRPDYYEQYF. For the CDR3, the DNA is TGTGCCAGCAGCTTAGGTCGGCCTGACTACTACGAGCAGTACTTC.

The chain combines TRBV19 with TRBJ2-1, with 7 positions matching TRBD2. Germline V lookup: CDR1 LNHDA, CDR2 SQIVND (reference sequence). This CDR3 has 14 residues. V trimming: 2 bases; J trimming: 5 bases; junction bases outside the gene matches: 3. CDR3 sequence reads: CASSILGGDNEQFF. Here the CDR3 DNA reads TGTGCCAGTAGTATATTGGGGGGGGACAATGAGCAGTTCTTC.

The chain joins TRBV5-4 to TRBJ2-1, with 8 bases matching TRBD2. This CDR3 region has 15 residues. Germline-derived CDR1 and CDR2 are SGHNT and YYREEE (reference sequence). The V and J ends lost 4 bases and 2 bases, in that order; junction bases with no gene match: 5. CDR3 in DNA: TGTGCCAGCAGCCCGCGGGAGGATCCCTACAATGAGCAGTTCTTC. It yields the protein CASSPREDPYNEQFF.

This sequence joins TRBV7-9 and TRBJ1-2, with 7 bases that match TRBD1. From germline, CDR1 is SEHNR and CDR2 FQNEAQ (reference sequence). J lost 1 base, V lost 5 bases, and 7 bases had no gene match. This CDR3 is built from 15 residues. The CDR3 nucleotides are TGTGCCAGCAGCAAACCGGGACAGTTTAACTATGGCTACACCTTC. Residues: CASSKPGQFNYGYTF. The whole variable domain, remainder taken from reference TRBV7-9 and TRBJ1-2, is DTGVSQNPRHKITKRGQNVTFRCDPISEHNRLYWYRQTLGQGPEFLTYFQNEAQLEKSRLLSDRFSAERPKGSFSTLEIQRTEQGDSAMYLCASSKPGQFNYGYTFGSGTRLTVV.

This rearrangement joins TRBV6-2 or TRBV6-3 to TRBJ1-5; maybe TRBD1 (6 bases). Germline values: CDR1 MNHEY, CDR2 SVGEGT. V gave up 0 bases and J gave up 4 bases, with 13 bases separating them. This CDR3 comprises 16 residues. The CDR3 is CASSYSRTAPNQPQHF. The DNA for the CDR3 is TGTGCCAGCAGTTACTCAAGGACAGCTCCTAATCAGCCCCAGCATTTT.

The V call is TRBV2, the J call TRBJ2-6; D gene unclear. Germline CDR1 is SNHLY and CDR2 is FYNNEI. V shed 2 bases and J shed 0 bases, with 8 bases lying between them. CDR3 length: 16 amino acids. The DNA for the CDR3 is TGTGCCAGCAGTGAAATGTTCGGCTCTGGGGCCAACGTCCTGACTTTC. Protein sequence: CASSEMFGSGANVLTF.

The rearrangement uses TRBV28 and TRBJ1-5; possibly TRBD1 for D (6 bases). V was cut by 0 bases and J by 0 bases, with 18 bases left in between. Per the germline V gene, CDR1 is MDHEN and CDR2 is SYDVKM. The CDR3 has 19 amino acids. The CDR3 region is CASSLWAGALRYSNQPQHF. The CDR3 DNA reads TGTGCCAGCAGTTTATGGGCGGGGGCGCTCCGCTATAGCAATCAGCCCCAGCATTTT.

This clone was seen a few times. This sequence joins TRBV6-2 or TRBV6-3 and TRBJ1-1, with D unclear. Germline-derived CDR1 and CDR2 are MNHEY and SVGEGT. The V end lost 5 bases, the J end lost 5 bases, and 21 bases lay between the germline ends. The CDR3 has 16 residues. CDR3 nucleotides: TGTGCCAGCAGTCCCCTTCGTGCGGACTCTAGGACTGAAGCTTTCTTT. Amino acids: CASSPLRADSRTEAFF.

The genes are TRBV19 and TRBJ2-1; a weak D match, TRBD2 (6 bases). Germline loops: CDR1 LNHDA, CDR2 SQIVND (reference sequence). Trimming cost V 6 bases and J 3 bases, with 12 bases left between them. The CDR3 runs to 14 residues. CDR3 in DNA: TGTGCCAGTAGCCAGGGCGGGGACTACAATGAGCAGTTCTTC. Amino acids: CASSQGGDYNEQFF. Full variable domain (rest looked up from reference TRBV19 and TRBJ2-1): DGGITQSPKYLFRKEGQNVTLSCEQNLNHDAMYWYRQDPGQGLRLIYYSQIVNDFQKGDIAEGYSVSREKKESFPLTVTSAQKNPTAFYLCASSQGGDYNEQFFGPGTRLTVL.

The rearrangement joins TRBV28 to TRBJ1-1; unclear D gene. The CDR3 covers 13 residues. V was clipped by 2 bases and J by 6 bases, with 10 bases between them. Looked up from germline, CDR1 is MDHEN and CDR2 is SYDVKM. The CDR3 sequence is CASSLRGPAEAFF. The DNA for the CDR3 is TGTGCCAGCAGTTTAAGAGGGCCGGCTGAAGCTTTCTTT.

In DNA form, the CDR3 reads TGTGCCAGCAGCCTTACTAGCGGGGGCACAGATACGCAGTATTTT. It is translated as CASSLTSGGTDTQYF. J is TRBJ2-3 and V is TRBV14; 10 bases map to TRBD2. Germline loops: CDR1 SGHDN, CDR2 FVKESK. V gave up 4 bases and J gave up 1 base; unmatched junction bases: 2. This CDR3 is 15 amino acids long. The whole variable domain, filled in from reference TRBV14 and TRBJ2-3, reads EAGVTQFPSHSVIEKGQTVTLRCDPISGHDNLYWYRRVMGKEIKFLLHFVKESKQDESGMPNNRFLAERTGGTYSTLKVQPAELEDSGVYFCASSLTSGGTDTQYFGPGTRLTVL.

The rearrangement joins TRBV28 to TRBJ2-2, with TRBD2 matching over 10 bases. Germline-derived CDR1 and CDR2 are MDHEN and SYDVKM. V was pared by 7 bases and J by 5 bases, with 4 bases of the junction left unmatched. The CDR3 totals 14 residues. As DNA, the CDR3 is TGTGCCAGCATGGGGACTAGCGCTACCGGGGAGCTGTTTTTT. Its protein product is CASMGTSATGELFF.

The rearrangement joins TRBV2 to TRBJ2-2; 9 bases are shared with TRBD2. With 4 bases clipped from V and 6 bases from J, the junction kept 9 bases outside the gene matches. CDR3 length: 16 amino acids. Germline V gene data show CDR1 as SNHLY and CDR2 as FYNNEI. CDR3 sequence reads: CASSGGASGMPGELFF. The CDR3 nucleotides are TGTGCCAGCAGTGGAGGGGCTAGCGGGATGCCCGGGGAGCTGTTTTTT.

V usage is TRBV5-6 and J usage is TRBJ2-6, with D perhaps TRBD1 (6 bases). V lost 3 bases and J lost 2, with 12 bases in between. CDR3 length: 16 residues. Germline V gene data show CDR1 as SGHDT and CDR2 as YYEEEE. The chain's CDR3 is CASSSQGLTGANVLTF. The CDR3 region has the DNA TGTGCCAGCAGCTCACAGGGTCTGACTGGGGCCAACGTCCTGACTTTC.

The chain carries TRBV6-2 or TRBV6-3 and TRBJ2-7; no clear D gene. Looked up from germline, CDR1 is MNHEY and CDR2 is SVGEGT. The CDR3 totals 16 residues. With 4 bases removed from V and 2 bases from J, the gap between germline ends came to 18 bases. CDR3 loop: CASSSLSHYLTYEQYF. CDR3 bases: TGTGCCAGCAGTTCTTTGTCGCACTACCTCACCTACGAGCAGTACTTC.

This sequence joins TRBV28 and TRBJ1-6; no clear D gene. The CDR3 covers 17 residues. V dropped 5 bases and J dropped 3 bases, with 17 bases sitting between them. The germline gives CDR1 MDHEN, CDR2 SYDVKM. In nucleotides, the CDR3 is TGTGCCAGCAGTCTCGTCGGGGAAATAAACTATAATTCACCCCTCCACTTT. As protein: CASSLVGEINYNSPLHF.

This chain joins TRBV4-3 and TRBJ1-2, with 9 bases that match TRBD1. CDR3 length: 18 amino acids. V shed 2 bases and J 6 bases; nucleotides not matched to a gene: 16. CDR1 is LGHNA and CDR2 is YSLEER in the germline V gene. The CDR3 DNA reads TGCGCCAGCAGCCAACTAGGACAGGGGCTAGAAAGGGGGGATGGCTACACCTTC. This gives the protein CASSQLGQGLERGDGYTF.

The chain combines TRBV19 with TRBJ2-2, with D perhaps TRBD1 (5 bases). V shed 6 bases and J shed 0 bases, with 11 bases lying between them. Looked up from germline, CDR1 is LNHDA and CDR2 is SQIVND (reference sequence). This CDR3 comprises 15 residues. The CDR3 region is CASSGGASNTGELFF. The CDR3 nucleotides are TGTGCCAGTAGCGGTGGGGCCTCGAACACCGGGGAGCTGTTTTTT.

This sequence joins TRBV4-1 and TRBJ2-2, with 10 bases fitting TRBD1. With V trimmed by 2 bases and J by 4 bases, 4 bases remained unmatched. The CDR3 loop spans 16 amino acids. CDR1 is MGHRA and CDR2 is YSYEKL in the germline V gene. The CDR3 bases are TGCGCCAGCAGCCAACAGGACAGGGGGGGCACCGGGGAGCTGTTTTTT. This translates into CASSQQDRGGTGELFF.

V is TRBV3-1 (or the pseudogene TRBV3-2) and J is TRBJ2-7; TRBD1 matches 9 bases. V shed 3 bases, J shed 7 bases, and the junction held 13 bases outside the gene matches. Germline V lookup: CDR1 LGHDT, CDR2 YNNKEL (reference sequence). The CDR3 loop spans 16 amino acids. The CDR3 loop reads CASSQWGQGKSWEQYF. For the CDR3, the DNA is TGTGCCAGCAGCCAGTGGGGACAGGGAAAAAGTTGGGAGCAGTACTTC.

This chain joins TRBV4-1 and TRBJ2-7; D is possibly TRBD2 (5 bases). Trimming cost V 3 bases and J 0 bases, with 15 bases left between them. Germline-derived CDR1 and CDR2 are MGHRA and YSYEKL. This CDR3 comprises 16 residues. The CDR3 bases are TGCGCCAGCAGCCATCCCCGGACTGATGCCTCCTACGAGCAGTACTTC. Its translation is CASSHPRTDASYEQYF.

The V call is TRBV7-6, the J call TRBJ1-2, with 12 positions matching TRBD1. In germline, CDR1 is SGHVS, CDR2 FNYEAQ. The CDR3 is made up of 17 amino acids. Losses at the gene ends were 1 base for V and 8 bases for J; bases not matched to a gene: 11. The CDR3 sequence: CASSLDSGTGGVAGYTF. CDR3 sequence (DNA): TGTGCCAGCAGCTTAGACTCCGGGACAGGGGGCGTTGCGGGCTACACCTTC.

This clone came up once. The chain joins TRBV9 to TRBJ1-6; D unresolved. Trimming cost V 0 bases and J 6 bases, with 7 bases left between them. CDR1 is SGDLS, CDR2 YYNGEE, per germline. The CDR3 has 14 amino acids. Here the CDR3 reads CASSVDRVNSPLHF. The CDR3 nucleotides are TGTGCCAGCAGCGTAGACCGCGTTAATTCACCCCTCCACTTT.